The next 2 T cell receptor beta chains were all read from a single sample in a study of beta chain features in type 1 diabetes. Findings and caveats of the study: Across all four CD4+ subsets, people with type 1 diabetes showed modestly shorter TCRB CDR3s.

Their antigen targets remain unknown. Expressed TCRB transcripts got sequenced, as all isolated RNA was reverse transcribed. Assay used: immunoSEQ multiplex PCR; TCRdb lists only in-frame clones, some missing. The sample consists of about 640,000 clones, around 11% of them appearing once. The sample consisted of naive CD4+ T cells from blood. The receptors originated from a man aged 30 to 45 with type 1 diabetes.

This clone was found a few times. The chain links TRBV28 to TRBJ2-5; 11 bases are shared with TRBD2. The CDR3 covers 15 residues. The V gene's germline CDR1 is MDHEN and CDR2 SYDVKM. J was trimmed by 1 base and V by 5 bases; bases with no gene match: 3. The CDR3 bases are TGTGCCAGCAGTGTCACTAGCGGGGGCCAAGAGACCCAGTACTTC. Amino acids: CASSVTSGGQETQYF.

The J gene is TRBJ1-3, the V gene TRBV6-4, with a possible D match to TRBD1 (6 bases). This CDR3 is 17 amino acids long. V lost 6 bases and J lost 3, with 21 bases in between. Germline loops: CDR1 MRHNA, CDR2 SNTAGT. This chain's CDR3 is CASSQGCGGAYGNTIYF. CDR3 bases: TGTGCCAGCAGCCAAGGGTGTGGGGGGGCCTATGGAAACACCATATATTTT.